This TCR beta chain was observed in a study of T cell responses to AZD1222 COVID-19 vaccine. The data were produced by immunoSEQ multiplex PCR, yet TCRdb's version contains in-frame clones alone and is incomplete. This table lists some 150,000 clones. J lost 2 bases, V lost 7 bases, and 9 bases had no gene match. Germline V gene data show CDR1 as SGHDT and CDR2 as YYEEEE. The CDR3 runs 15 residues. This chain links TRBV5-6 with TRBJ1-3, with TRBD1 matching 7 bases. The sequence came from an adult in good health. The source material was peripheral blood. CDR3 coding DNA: TGTGCCAGCGGGGAGACAGGGTCGGCTGGAAACACCATATATTTT. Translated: CASGETGSAGNTIYF.